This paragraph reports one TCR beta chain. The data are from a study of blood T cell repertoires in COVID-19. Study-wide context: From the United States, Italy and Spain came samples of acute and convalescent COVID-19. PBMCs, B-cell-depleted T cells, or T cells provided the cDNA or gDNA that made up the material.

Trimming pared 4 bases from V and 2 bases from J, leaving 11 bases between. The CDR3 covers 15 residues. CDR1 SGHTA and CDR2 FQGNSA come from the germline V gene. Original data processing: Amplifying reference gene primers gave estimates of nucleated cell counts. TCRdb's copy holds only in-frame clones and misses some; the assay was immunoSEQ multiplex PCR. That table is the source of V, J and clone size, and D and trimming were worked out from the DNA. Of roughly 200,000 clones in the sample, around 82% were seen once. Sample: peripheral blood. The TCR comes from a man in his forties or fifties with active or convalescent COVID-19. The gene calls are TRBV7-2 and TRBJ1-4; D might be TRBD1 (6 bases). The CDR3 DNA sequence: TGTGCCAGCAGCTCACAGGGATCGACTAATGAAAAACTGTTTTTT. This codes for CASSSQGSTNEKLFF.